This T cell receptor (beta chain) was found in a study of OX40 agonist ivuxolimab in advanced cancers. General observations from the study: Clonal expansion by week 6 occurred in CD4+ and CD8+ blood T cells (at 0.1 to 3.0 mg/kg).

Some clones are missing from TCRdb's copy, which holds only in-frame ones; the method was immunoSEQ multiplex PCR. The sample shows tens of thousands of clones, around 87% of them seen only once. This CDR3 spans 13 amino acids. Between the trimmed V and J ends, which lost 5 bases and 1 base, there was a span of 8 bases. Germline CDR1 MNHNY, CDR2 SVGAGI (reference sequence). Comments on this clone: What it recognizes is unknown.

The V and J genes are TRBV6-6 and TRBJ1-1; no clear D gene. This clonotype was obtained from an adult with an advanced solid tumor such as melanoma, head and neck, liver or kidney cancer. Material: CD4+ or CD8+ T cells sorted from blood, obtained in a trial of the OX40 agonist ivuxolimab. The CDR3 coding sequence is TGTGCCAGCAGTCCGGCCTCGAACACTGAAGCTTTCTTT. Protein: CASSPASNTEAFF.